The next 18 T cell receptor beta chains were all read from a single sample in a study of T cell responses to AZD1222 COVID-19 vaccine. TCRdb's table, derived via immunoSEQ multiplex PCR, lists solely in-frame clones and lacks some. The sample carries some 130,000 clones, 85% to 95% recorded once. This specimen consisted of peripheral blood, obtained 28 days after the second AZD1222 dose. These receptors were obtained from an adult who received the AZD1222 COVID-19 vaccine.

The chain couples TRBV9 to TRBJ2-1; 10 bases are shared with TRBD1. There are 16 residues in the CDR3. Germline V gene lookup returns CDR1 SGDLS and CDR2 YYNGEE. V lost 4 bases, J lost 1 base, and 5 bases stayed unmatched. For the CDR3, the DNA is TGTGCCAGCAGCCCTTGGACAGGGGGTTCCTACAATGAGCAGTTCTTC. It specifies CASSPWTGGSYNEQFF.

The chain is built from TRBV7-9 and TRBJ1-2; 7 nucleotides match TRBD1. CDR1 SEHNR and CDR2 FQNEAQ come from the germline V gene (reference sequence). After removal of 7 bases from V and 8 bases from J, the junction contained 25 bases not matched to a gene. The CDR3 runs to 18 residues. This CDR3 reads CASIHRQGPKGPRVGYTF. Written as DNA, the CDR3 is TGTGCCAGCATCCACCGACAGGGACCAAAAGGGCCTAGAGTAGGCTACACCTTC. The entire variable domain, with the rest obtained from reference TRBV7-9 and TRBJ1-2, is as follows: DTGVSQNPRHKITKRGQNVTFRCDPISEHNRLYWYRQTLGQGPEFLTYFQNEAQLEKSRLLSDRFSAERPKGSFSTLEIQRTEQGDSAMYLCASIHRQGPKGPRVGYTFGSGTRLTVV.

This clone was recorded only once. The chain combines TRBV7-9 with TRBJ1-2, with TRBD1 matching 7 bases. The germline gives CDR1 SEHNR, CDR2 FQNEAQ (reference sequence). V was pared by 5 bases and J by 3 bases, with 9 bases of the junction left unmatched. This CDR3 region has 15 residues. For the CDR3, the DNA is TGTGCCAGCAGCCATTTTAAAACAGGGGACTATGGCTACACCTTC. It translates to CASSHFKTGDYGYTF.

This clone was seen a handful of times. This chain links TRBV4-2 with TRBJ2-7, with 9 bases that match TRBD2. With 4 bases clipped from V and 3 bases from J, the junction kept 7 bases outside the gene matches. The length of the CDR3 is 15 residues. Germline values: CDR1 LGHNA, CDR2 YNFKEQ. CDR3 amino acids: CASSPGLADYYEQYF. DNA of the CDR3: TGTGCCAGCAGCCCGGGACTAGCAGACTACTACGAGCAGTACTTC.

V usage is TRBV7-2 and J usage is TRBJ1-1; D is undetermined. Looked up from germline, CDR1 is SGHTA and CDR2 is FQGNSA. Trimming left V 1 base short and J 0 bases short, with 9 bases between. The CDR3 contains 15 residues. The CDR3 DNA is TGTGCCAGCAGCTTAGATTTAATGGTGAACACTGAAGCTTTCTTT. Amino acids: CASSLDLMVNTEAFF.

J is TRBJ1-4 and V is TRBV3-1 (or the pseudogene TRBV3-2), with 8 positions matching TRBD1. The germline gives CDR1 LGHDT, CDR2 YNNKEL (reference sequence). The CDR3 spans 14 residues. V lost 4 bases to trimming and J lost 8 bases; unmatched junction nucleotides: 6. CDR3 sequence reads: CASSPPGGREKLFF. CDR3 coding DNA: TGTGCCAGCAGCCCGCCAGGGGGCCGGGAAAAACTGTTTTTT.

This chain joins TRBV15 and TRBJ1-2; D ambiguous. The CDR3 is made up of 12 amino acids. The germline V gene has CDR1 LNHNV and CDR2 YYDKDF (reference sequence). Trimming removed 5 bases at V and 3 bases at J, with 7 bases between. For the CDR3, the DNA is TGTGCCACCAGCCCGGCCTACTATGGCTACACCTTC. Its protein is CATSPAYYGYTF.

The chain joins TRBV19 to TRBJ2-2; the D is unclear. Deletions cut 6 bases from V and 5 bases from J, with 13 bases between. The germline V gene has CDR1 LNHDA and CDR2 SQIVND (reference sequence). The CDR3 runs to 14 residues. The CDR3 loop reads CASSLMDGTGELFF. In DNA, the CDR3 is TGTGCCAGTAGCCTAATGGACGGGACCGGGGAGCTGTTTTTT.

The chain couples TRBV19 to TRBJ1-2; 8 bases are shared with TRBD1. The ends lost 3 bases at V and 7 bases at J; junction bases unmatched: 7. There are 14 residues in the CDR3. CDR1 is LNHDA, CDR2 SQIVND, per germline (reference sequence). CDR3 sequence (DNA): TGTGCCAGTAGTATTAGCCAACAGGGGGGTGGCTACACCTTC. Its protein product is CASSISQQGGGYTF.

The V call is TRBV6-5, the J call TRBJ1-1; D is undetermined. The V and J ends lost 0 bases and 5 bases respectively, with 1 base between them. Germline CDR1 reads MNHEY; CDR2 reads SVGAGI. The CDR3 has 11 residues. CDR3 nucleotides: TGTGCCAGCAGTTACTCTACTGAAGCTTTCTTT. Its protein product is CASSYSTEAFF.

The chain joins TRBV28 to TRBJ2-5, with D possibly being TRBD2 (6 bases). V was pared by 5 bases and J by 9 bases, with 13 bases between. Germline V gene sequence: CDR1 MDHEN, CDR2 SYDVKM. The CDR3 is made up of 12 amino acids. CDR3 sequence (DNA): TGTGCCAGCAGTCTCCGCCGGAGGGCCCAGTACTTC. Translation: CASSLRRRAQYF. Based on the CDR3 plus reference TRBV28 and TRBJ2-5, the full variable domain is DVKVTQSSRYLVKRTGEKVFLECVQDMDHENMFWYRQDPGLGLRLIYFSYDVKMKEKGDIPEGYSVSREKKERFSLILESASTNQTSMYLCASSLRRRAQYFGPGTRLLVL.

In DNA form, the CDR3 reads TGCAGCGTTACCGGGACCCCATCGGAGTCCCAGTACTTC. Its translation is CSVTGTPSESQYF. V gene TRBV29-1 combines with J gene TRBJ2-5; D is tentatively TRBD1 or TRBD2 (5 bases each). The V gene's germline CDR1 is SQVTM and CDR2 ANQGSEA. Deletions cut 5 bases from V and 9 bases from J, with 19 bases between. This CDR3 comprises 13 residues. Complete variable domain (other parts from reference TRBV29-1 and TRBJ2-5): SAVISQKPSRDICQRGTSLTIQCQVDSQVTMMFWYRQQPGQSLTLIATANQGSEATYESGFVIDKFPISRPNLTFSTLTVSNMSPEDSSIYLCSVTGTPSESQYFGPGTRLLVL.

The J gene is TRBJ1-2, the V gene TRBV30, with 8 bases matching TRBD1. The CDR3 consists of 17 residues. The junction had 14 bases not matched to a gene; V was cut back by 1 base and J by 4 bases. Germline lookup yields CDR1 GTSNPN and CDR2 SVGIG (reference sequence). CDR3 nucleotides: TGTGCCTGGAGTGAAAGGGTGGACAGGGCTCGGGTCTATGGCTACACCTTC. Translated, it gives CAWSERVDRARVYGYTF.

The chain's CDR3 is CASSSSGHTEAFF. The CDR3 coding sequence is TGTGCCAGCAGCTCCTCAGGGCACACTGAAGCTTTCTTT. The chain uses TRBV7-2 and TRBJ1-1, with a possible D match to TRBD1 (5 bases). V lost 4 bases, J lost 3 bases, and 9 bases lay in between. The CDR3 extends over 13 amino acids. Germline V CDR1 and CDR2: SGHTA, FQGNSA.

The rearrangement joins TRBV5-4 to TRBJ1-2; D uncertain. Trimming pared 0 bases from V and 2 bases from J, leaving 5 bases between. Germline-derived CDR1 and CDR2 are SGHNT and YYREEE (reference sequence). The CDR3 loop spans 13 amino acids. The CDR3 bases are TGTGCCAGCAGCTTGGATTCCAACTATGGCTACACCTTC. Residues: CASSLDSNYGYTF.

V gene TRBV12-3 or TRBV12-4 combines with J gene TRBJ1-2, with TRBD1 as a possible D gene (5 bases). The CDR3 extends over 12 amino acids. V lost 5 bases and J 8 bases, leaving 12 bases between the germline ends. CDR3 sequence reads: CASSPVDRGYTF. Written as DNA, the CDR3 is TGTGCCAGCAGTCCGGTAGACAGAGGCTACACCTTC.

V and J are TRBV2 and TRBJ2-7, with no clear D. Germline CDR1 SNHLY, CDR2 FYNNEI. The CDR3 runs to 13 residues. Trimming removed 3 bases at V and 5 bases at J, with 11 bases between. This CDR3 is CASSDLGYNEQYF. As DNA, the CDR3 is TGTGCCAGCAGTGATTTAGGGTACAACGAGCAGTACTTC.

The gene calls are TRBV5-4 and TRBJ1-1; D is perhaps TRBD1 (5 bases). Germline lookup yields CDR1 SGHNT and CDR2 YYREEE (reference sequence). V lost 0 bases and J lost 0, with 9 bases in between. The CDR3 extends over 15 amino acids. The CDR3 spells CASSLGGALNTEAFF. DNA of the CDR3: TGTGCCAGCAGCTTGGGTGGGGCCCTGAACACTGAAGCTTTCTTT.